A selection of T cell receptor beta chains follows, all from one sample in a study of cytomegalovirus exposure and HLA in healthy donors. The repertoire was sequenced with immunoSEQ multiplex PCR; TCRdb's copy has only in-frame clones and lacks some. The table lists fewer than 250,000 clones, just under 75% of them singletons, with around 3.3% in the top ten. Sequencing input: PBMCs. Source of these receptors: a woman in her twenties or thirties in good health and CMV-seropositive. CDR3s include the opening cysteine and the closing phenylalanine or tryptophan. The order of the fields is J gene, V gene, CDR3 protein.

J: TRBJ1-5; V: TRBV5-6; CDR3: CASSLNRGLSNQPQHF
J: TRBJ2-7; V: TRBV19; CDR3: CASSELAGVGPYEQYF
J: TRBJ2-2; V: TRBV7-7; CDR3: CASSLRTSGPNTGELFF
J: TRBJ1-2; V: TRBV28; CDR3: CASAQGAGTNYGYTF
J: TRBJ2-7; V: TRBV2; CDR3: CASSELGTSVYEQYF
J: TRBJ2-1; V: TRBV11-2; CDR3: CASSSGANEQFF
J: TRBJ2-3; V: TRBV11-3; CDR3: CASSMGLVTDTQYF
J: TRBJ1-2; V: TRBV28; CDR3: CASREQDIYGYTF
J: TRBJ2-7; V: TRBV10-3; CDR3: CAISEVHYEQYF
J: TRBJ1-2; V: TRBV5-1; CDR3: CASSSTGSSFGYTF
J: TRBJ2-7; V: TRBV14; CDR3: CASSQEIGGEQYF
J: TRBJ1-2; V: TRBV4-1; CDR3: CASSQGGGNYGYTF
J: TRBJ1-5; V: TRBV19; CDR3: CASGRPRQGPHQPQHF
J: TRBJ1-2; V: TRBV5-6; CDR3: CASSLGTANYGYTF
J: TRBJ2-7; V: TRBV5-1; CDR3: CASSLVSPPREQYF